This TCR beta chain was recovered during a study of graft-versus-host responses after intestinal transplantation. Researchers processed graft tissue to release intraepithelial and lamina propria lymphocytes. This CDR3 contains 15 residues. Germline-derived CDR1 and CDR2 are SNHLY and FYNNEI. The ends were cut back, 3 bases at V and 1 base at J, with 10 bases in the middle. Assay used: immunoSEQ multiplex PCR; TCRdb lists only in-frame clones, some missing. The sample has 14,000 or so clones, around three quarters seen once. The sequencing here drew on ileum tissue, taken roughly 26 days after intestinal transplant. The TCR sequence derives from a human patient who received an intestinal transplant, so some T cells may come from the graft donor. The V gene is TRBV2, the J gene TRBJ2-4, with a tentative D call TRBD2 (5 bases). The CDR3 region is CASSEGADAKNIQYF. Here the CDR3 DNA reads TGTGCCAGCAGTGAGGGAGCGGACGCCAAAAACATTCAGTACTTC.